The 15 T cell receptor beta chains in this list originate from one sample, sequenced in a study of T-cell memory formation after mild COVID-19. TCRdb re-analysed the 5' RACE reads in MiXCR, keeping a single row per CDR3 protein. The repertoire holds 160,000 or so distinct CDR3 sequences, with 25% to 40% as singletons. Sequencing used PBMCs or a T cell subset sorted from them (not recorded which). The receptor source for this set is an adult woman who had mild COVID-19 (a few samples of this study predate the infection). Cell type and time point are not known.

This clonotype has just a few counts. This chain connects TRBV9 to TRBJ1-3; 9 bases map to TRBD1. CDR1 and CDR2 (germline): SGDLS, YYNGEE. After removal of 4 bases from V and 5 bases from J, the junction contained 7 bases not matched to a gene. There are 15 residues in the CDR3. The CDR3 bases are TGTGCCAGCAGCCCAGAAGGGACAGGGAGAAACACCATATATTTT. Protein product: CASSPEGTGRNTIYF.

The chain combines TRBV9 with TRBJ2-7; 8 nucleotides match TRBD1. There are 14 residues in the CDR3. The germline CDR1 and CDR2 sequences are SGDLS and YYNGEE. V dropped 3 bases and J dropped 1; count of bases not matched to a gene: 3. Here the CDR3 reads CASSGQGFSYEQYF. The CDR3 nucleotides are TGTGCCAGCAGCGGACAGGGGTTTTCCTACGAGCAGTACTTC.

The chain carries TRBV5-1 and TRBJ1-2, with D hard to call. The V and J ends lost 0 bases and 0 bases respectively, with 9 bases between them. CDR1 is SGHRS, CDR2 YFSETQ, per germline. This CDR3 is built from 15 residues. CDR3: CASSLDLRSNYGYTF. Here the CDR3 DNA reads TGCGCCAGCAGCTTGGATCTACGTTCTAACTATGGCTACACCTTC. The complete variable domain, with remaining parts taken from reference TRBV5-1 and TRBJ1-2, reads KAGVTQTPRYLIKTRGQQVTLSCSPISGHRSVSWYQQTPGQGLQFLFEYFSETQRNKGNFPGRFSGRQFSNSRSEMNVSTLELGDSALYLCASSLDLRSNYGYTFGSGTRLTVV.

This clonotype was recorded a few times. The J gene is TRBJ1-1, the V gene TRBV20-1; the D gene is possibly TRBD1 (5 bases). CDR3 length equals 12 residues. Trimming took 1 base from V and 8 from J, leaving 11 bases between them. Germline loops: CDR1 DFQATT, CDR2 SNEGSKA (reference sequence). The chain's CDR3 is CSARARGREAFF. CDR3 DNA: TGCAGTGCTAGAGCCCGGGGGAGGGAAGCTTTCTTT.

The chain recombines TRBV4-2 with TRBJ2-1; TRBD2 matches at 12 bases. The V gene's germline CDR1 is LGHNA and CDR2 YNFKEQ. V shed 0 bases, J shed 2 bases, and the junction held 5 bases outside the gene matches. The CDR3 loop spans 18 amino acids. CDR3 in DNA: TGTGCCAGCAGCCAAGATACTCTAGCGGGGGGGACCTACAATGAGCAGTTCTTC. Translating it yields CASSQDTLAGGTYNEQFF.

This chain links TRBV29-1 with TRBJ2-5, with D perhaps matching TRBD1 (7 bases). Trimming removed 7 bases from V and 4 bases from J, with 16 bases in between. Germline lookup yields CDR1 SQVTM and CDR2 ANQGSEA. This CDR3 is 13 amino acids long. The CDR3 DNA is TGCAGCGCCCGACAGGGAGGTCGAGAGACCCAGTACTTC. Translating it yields CSARQGGRETQYF.

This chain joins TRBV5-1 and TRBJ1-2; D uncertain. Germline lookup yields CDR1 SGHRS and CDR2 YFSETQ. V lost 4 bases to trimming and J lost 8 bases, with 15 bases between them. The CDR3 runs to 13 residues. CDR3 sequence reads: CASSLKNRGGYTF. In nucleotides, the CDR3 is TGCGCCAGCAGCCTGAAGAACAGAGGCGGCTACACCTTC.

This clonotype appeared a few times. The CDR3 DNA reads TGCAGCGCTACGACAGGATATTCCTACGAGCAGTACTTC. Translation: CSATTGYSYEQYF. The gene calls are TRBV29-1 and TRBJ2-7, with D maybe TRBD1 (6 bases). The CDR3 is made up of 13 amino acids. Germline-derived CDR1 and CDR2 are SQVTM and ANQGSEA. V lost 7 bases and J 1 base, leaving 14 bases between the germline ends.

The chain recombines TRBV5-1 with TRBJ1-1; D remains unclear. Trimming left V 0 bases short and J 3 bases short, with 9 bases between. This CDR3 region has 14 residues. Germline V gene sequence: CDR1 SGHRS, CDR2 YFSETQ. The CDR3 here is CASSLEFRDTEAFF. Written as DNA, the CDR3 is TGCGCCAGCAGCTTGGAGTTTAGGGACACTGAAGCTTTCTTT.

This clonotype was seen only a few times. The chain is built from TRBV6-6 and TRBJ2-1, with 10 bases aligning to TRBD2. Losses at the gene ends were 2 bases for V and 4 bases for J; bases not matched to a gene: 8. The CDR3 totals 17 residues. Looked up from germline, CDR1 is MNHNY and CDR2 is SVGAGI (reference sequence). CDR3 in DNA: TGTGCCAGCAGTTACCCACCTAGCGGGGGCCCTTACAATGAGCAGTTCTTC. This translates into CASSYPPSGGPYNEQFF.

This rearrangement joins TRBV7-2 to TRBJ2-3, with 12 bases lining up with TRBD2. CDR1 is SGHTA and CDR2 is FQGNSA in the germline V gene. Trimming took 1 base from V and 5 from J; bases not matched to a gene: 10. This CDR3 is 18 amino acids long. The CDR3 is CASSLVLAGGPSLDTQYF. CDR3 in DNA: TGTGCCAGCAGCTTAGTTCTAGCGGGAGGGCCATCTTTAGATACGCAGTATTTT. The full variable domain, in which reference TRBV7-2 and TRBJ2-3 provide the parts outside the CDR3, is GAGVSQSPSNKVTEKGKDVELRCDPISGHTALYWYRQSLGQGLEFLIYFQGNSAPDKSGLPSDRFSAERTGGSVSTLTIQRTQQEDSAVYLCASSLVLAGGPSLDTQYFGPGTRLTVL.

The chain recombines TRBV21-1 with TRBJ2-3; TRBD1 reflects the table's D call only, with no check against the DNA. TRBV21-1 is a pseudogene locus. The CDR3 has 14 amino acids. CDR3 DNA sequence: TGTGCCAGCAGCAATTGGGGGTGCCCAGATACGCAGTATTTT. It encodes CASSNWGCPDTQYF.

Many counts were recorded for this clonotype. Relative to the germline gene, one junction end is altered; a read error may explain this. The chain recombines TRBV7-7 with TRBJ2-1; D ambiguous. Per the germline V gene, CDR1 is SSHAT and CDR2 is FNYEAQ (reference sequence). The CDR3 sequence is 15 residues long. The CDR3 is CASSLRRSSYNEQFF. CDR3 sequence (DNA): TGTGCTAGCAGCTTACGGCGGAGCTCCTACAATGAGCAGTTCTTC. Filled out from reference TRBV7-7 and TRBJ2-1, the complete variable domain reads GAGVSQSPRYKVTKRGQDVTLRCDPISSHATLYWYQQALGQGPEFLTYFNYEAQPDKSGLPSDRFSAERPEGSISTLTIQRTEQRDSAMYRCASSLRRSSYNEQFFGPGTRLTVL.

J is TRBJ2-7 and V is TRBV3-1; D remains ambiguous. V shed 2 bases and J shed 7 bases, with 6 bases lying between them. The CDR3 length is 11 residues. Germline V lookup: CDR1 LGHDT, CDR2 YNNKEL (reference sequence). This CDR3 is CASSQTKEQYF. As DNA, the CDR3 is TGTGCCAGCAGCCAAACAAAGGAGCAGTACTTC.

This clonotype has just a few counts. CDR3 DNA: TGTGCCATCAGTAGAACCCCCGGAGATGAGCAGTTCTTC. Encoded protein: CAISRTPGDEQFF. The chain combines TRBV10-3 with TRBJ2-1; no reliable D call. This CDR3 is 13 amino acids long. The germline V gene has CDR1 ENHRY and CDR2 SYGVKD. V was pared by 5 bases and J by 8 bases, with 13 bases between.